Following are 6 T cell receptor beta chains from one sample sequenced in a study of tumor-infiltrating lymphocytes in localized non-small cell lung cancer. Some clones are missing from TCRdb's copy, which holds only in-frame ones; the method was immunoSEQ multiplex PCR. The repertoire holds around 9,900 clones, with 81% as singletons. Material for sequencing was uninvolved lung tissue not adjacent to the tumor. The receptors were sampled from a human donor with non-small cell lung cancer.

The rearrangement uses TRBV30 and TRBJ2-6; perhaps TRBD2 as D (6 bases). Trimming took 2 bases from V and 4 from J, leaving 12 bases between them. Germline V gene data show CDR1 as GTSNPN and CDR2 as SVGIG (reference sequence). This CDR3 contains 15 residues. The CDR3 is CAWSLGGRGANVLTF. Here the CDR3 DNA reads TGTGCCTGGAGTTTAGGAGGGCGGGGGGCCAACGTCCTGACTTTC.

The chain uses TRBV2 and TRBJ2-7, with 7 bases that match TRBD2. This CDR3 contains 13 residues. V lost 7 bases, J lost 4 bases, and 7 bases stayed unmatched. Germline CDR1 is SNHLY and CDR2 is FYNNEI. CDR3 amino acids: CASMRESRYEQYF. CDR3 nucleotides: TGTGCCAGCATGCGGGAGAGCCGGTACGAGCAGTACTTC.

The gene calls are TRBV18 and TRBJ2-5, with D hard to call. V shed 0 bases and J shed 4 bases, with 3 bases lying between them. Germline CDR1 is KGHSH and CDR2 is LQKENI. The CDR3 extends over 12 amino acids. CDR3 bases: TGTGCCAGCTCACCACCTGGAGAGACCCAGTACTTC. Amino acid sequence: CASSPPGETQYF.

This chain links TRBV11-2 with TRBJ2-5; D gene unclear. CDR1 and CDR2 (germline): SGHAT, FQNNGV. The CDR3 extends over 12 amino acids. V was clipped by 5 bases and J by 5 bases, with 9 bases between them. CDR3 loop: CASSNYGETQYF. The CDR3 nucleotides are TGTGCCAGCAGCAATTATGGGGAGACCCAGTACTTC. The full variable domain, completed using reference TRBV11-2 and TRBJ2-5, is EAGVAQSPRYKIIEKRQSVAFWCNPISGHATLYWYQQILGQGPKLLIQFQNNGVVDDSQLPKDRFSAERLKGVDSTLKIQPAKLEDSAVYLCASSNYGETQYFGPGTRLLVL.

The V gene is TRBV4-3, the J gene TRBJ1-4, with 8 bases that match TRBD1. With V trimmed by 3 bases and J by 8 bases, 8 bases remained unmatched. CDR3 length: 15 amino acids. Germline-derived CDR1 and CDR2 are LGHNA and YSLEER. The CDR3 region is CASSQSGTGGEKLFF. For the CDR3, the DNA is TGCGCCAGCAGCCAGTCCGGGACAGGTGGGGAAAAACTGTTTTTT.

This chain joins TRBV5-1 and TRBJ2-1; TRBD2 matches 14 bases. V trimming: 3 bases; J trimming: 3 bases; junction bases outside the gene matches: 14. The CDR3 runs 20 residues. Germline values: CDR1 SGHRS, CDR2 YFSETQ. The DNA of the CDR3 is TGCGCCAGCAGCTGGGAACCGGGACTAGCGGGAGTAGAGAGCTACAATGAGCAGTTCTTC. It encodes CASSWEPGLAGVESYNEQFF.